This TCR beta chain was obtained from a study of Graves' ophthalmopathy and Graves' hyperthyroidism. The diagnostic workup employed clinical symptoms, serum thyroxine, TRAb, thyroid ultrasound and orbital computed tomography. PBMCs were isolated from a 10 ml sample of fresh peripheral blood. The CDR3 loop spans 14 amino acids. CDR1 and CDR2 from the germline V gene are DFQATT and SNEGSKA (reference sequence). Trimming stripped 4 bases from V and 0 bases from J, with 10 bases between. RNA transcripts were the template, and TCR beta CDR3 regions were amplified from them. RT-PCR with HTBI primers came first, then second-round multiplex PCR. MiXCR, applied by TCRdb to the multiplex PCR reads, yields one record per CDR3 protein. The data contain roughly 400,000 distinct CDR3 sequences, around 16% of them singletons.

The chain carries TRBV20-1 and TRBJ1-5; no firm D call. Sequencing was carried out using peripheral blood. The clonotype originates from a woman between 18 and 29 years old with Graves' ophthalmopathy. Here the CDR3 DNA reads TGCAGTGCTAAAGGCAGGAGTAGCAATCAGCCCCAGCATTTT. It is translated as CSAKGRSSNQPQHF.